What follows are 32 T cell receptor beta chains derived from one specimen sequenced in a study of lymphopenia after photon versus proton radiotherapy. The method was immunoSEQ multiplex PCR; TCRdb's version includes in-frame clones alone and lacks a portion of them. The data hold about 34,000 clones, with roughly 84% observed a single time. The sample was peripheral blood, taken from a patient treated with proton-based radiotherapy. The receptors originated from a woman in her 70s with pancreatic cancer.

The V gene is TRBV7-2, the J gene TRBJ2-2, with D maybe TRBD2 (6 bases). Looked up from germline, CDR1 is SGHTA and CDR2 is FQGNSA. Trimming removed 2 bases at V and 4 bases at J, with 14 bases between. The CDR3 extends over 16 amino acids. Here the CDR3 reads CASSLMGGASTGELFF. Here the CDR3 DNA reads TGTGCCAGCAGCTTAATGGGGGGAGCCAGCACCGGGGAGCTGTTTTTT.

For the CDR3, the DNA is TGTGCCAGCAGTGCGATTTCGGGAAACACCGGGGAGCTGTTTTTT. Translation gives CASSAISGNTGELFF. The V call is TRBV2, the J call TRBJ2-2; TRBD2 is a possible D gene (5 bases). Trimming cost V 4 bases and J 2 bases, with 11 bases left between them. CDR1 and CDR2 (germline): SNHLY, FYNNEI. The CDR3 spans 15 residues.

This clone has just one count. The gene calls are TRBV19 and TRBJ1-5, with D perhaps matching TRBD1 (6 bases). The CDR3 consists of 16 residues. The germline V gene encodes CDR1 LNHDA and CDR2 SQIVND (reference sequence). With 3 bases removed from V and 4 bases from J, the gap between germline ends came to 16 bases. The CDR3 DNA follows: TGTGCCAGTAGTATTTACTCAGGGGTCCAGAATCAGCCCCAGCATTTT. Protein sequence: CASSIYSGVQNQPQHF.

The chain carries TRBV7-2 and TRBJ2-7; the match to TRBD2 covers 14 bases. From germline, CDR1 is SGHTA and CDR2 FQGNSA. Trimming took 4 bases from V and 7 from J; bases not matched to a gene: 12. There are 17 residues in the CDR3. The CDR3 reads CASSSQDQGLAGVEQYF. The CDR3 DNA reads TGTGCCAGCAGCTCACAGGACCAGGGACTAGCGGGAGTTGAGCAGTACTTC.

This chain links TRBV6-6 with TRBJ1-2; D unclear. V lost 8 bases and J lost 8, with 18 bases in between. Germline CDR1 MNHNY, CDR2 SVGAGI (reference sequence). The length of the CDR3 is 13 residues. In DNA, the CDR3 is TGTGCCAGCCTGCGGATTAGGGAGGAGGGCTACACCTTC. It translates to CASLRIREEGYTF.

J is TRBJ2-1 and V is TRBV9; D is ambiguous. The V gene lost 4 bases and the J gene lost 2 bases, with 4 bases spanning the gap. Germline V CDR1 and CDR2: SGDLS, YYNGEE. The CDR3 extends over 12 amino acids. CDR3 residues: CASSLAYNEQFF. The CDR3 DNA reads TGTGCCAGCAGCTTGGCCTACAATGAGCAGTTCTTC.

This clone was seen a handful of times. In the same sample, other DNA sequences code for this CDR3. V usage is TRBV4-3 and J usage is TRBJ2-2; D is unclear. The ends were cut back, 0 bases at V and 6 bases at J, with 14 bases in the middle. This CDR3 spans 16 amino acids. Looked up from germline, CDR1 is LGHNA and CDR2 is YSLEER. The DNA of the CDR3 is TGCGCCAGCAGCCAAGAAGGTCAGGCTCTCGCCGGGGAGCTGTTTTTT. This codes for CASSQEGQALAGELFF.

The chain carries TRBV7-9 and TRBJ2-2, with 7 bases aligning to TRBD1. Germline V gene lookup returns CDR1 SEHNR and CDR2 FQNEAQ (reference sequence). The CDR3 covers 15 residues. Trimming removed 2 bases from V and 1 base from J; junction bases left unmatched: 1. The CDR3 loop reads CASSLWTGNTGELFF. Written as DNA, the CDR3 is TGTGCCAGCAGCTTATGGACAGGGAACACCGGGGAGCTGTTTTTT.

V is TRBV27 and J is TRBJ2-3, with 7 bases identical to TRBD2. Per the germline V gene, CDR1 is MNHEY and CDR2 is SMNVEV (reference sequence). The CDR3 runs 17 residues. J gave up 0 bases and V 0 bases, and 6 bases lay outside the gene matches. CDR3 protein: CASSLSILAASTDTQYF. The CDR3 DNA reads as TGTGCCAGCAGTTTATCGATCCTAGCGGCTAGCACAGATACGCAGTATTTT.

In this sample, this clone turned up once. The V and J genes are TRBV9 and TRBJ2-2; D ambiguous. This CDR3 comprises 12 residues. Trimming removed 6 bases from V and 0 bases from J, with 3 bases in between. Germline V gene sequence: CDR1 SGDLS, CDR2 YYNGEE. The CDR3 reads CASNSNTGELFF. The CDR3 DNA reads TGTGCCAGCAACTCGAACACCGGGGAGCTGTTTTTT.

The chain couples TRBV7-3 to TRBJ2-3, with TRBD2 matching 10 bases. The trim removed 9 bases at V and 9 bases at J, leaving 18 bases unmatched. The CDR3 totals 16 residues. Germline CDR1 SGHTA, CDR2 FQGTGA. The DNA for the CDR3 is TGTGCCAGTGCCAAATTAGCGGGAGGAGAGGGTGTGACGCAGTATTTT. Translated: CASAKLAGGEGVTQYF.

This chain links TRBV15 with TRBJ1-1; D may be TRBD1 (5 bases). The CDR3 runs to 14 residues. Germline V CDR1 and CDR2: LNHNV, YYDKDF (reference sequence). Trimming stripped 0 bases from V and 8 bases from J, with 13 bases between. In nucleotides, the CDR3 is TGTGCCACCAGCAGAGATGGTGGGGGATTGGAAGCTTTCTTT. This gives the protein CATSRDGGGLEAFF.

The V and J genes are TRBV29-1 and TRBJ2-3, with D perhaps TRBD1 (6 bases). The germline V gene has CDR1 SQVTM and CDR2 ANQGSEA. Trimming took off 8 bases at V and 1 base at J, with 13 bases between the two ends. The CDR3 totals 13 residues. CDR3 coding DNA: TGCAGCCAATTGACAGGCCGCACAGATACGCAGTATTTT. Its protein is CSQLTGRTDTQYF.

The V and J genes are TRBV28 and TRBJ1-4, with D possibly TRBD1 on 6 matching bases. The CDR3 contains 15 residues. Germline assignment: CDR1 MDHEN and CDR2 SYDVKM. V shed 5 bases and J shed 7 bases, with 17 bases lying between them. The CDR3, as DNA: TGTGCCAGCAGTCCGACGACAGGCCCGCCTGAAAAACTGTTTTTT. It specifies CASSPTTGPPEKLFF. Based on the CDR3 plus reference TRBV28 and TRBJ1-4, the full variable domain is DVKVTQSSRYLVKRTGEKVFLECVQDMDHENMFWYRQDPGLGLRLIYFSYDVKMKEKGDIPEGYSVSREKKERFSLILESASTNQTSMYLCASSPTTGPPEKLFFGSGTQLSVL.

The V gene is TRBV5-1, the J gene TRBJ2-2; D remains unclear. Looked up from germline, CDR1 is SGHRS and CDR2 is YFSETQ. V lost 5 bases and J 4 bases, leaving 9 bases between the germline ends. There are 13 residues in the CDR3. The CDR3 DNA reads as TGCGCCAGCAGTTCGGGTTCCACCGGGGAGCTGTTTTTT. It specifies CASSSGSTGELFF.

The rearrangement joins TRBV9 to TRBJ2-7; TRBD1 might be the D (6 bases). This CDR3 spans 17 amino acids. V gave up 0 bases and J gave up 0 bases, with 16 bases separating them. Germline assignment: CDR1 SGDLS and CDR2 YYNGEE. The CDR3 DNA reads TGTGCCAGCAGCGTAGGTCTAGGACAGTCAAGCTCCTACGAGCAGTACTTC. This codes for CASSVGLGQSSSYEQYF.

This CDR3 is CASSDRAAQPQHF. CDR3 bases: TGTGCCAGCAGTGACAGGGCGGCTCAGCCCCAGCATTTT. The genes are TRBV6-5 and TRBJ1-5; 7 bases map to TRBD1. The germline V gene encodes CDR1 MNHEY and CDR2 SVGAGI. CDR3 length: 13 amino acids. V lost 5 bases to trimming and J lost 6 bases; unmatched junction nucleotides: 4.

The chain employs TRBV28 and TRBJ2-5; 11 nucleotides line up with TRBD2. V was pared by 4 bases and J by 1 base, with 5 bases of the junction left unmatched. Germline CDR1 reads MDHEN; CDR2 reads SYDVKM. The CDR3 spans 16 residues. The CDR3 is CASSSPGLAVQETQYF. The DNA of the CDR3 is TGTGCCAGCAGTTCACCGGGACTAGCGGTCCAAGAGACCCAGTACTTC.

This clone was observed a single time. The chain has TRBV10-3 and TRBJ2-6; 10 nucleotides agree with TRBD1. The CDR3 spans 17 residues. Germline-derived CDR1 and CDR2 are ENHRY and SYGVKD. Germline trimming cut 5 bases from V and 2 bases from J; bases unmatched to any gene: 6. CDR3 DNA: TGTGCCATCAGTAGACAGGGGGCTCGAACTGGGGCCAACGTCCTGACTTTC. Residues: CAISRQGARTGANVLTF.

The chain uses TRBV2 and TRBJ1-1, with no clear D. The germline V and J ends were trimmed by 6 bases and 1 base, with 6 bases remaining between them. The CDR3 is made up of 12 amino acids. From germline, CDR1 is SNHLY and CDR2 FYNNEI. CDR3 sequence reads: CASRGGNTEAFF. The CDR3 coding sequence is TGTGCCAGCAGGGGAGGGAACACTGAAGCTTTCTTT.

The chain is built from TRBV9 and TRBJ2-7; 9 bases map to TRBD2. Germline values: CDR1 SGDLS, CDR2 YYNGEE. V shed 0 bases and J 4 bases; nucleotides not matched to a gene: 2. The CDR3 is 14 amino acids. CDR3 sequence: CASSVGSGSYEQYF. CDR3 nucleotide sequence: TGTGCCAGCAGCGTAGGTAGCGGGAGTTACGAGCAGTACTTC.

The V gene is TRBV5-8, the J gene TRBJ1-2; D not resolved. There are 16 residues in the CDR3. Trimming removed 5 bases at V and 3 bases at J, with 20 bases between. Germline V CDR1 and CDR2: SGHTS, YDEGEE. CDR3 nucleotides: TGTGCCAGCAGGCCCGCAGGCGGATTCGTAGACTATGGCTACACCTTC. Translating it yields CASRPAGGFVDYGYTF.

CDR3 sequence (DNA): TGTGCCAGCAGCTGGGGACAGACGACCGGGGAGCAGTACTTC. It encodes CASSWGQTTGEQYF. The genes are TRBV11-3 and TRBJ2-7, with 7 nucleotides matching TRBD1. CDR1 and CDR2 from the germline V gene are SGHNT and YENEEA. The trim removed 4 bases at V and 7 bases at J, leaving 10 bases unmatched. The CDR3 is made up of 14 amino acids.

CDR3 sequence (DNA): TGTGCCAGCAGCCGATCGACAGGGAACGCCTACGAGCAGTACTTC. It encodes CASSRSTGNAYEQYF. V usage is TRBV7-2 and J usage is TRBJ2-7; TRBD1 matches 7 bases. CDR1 and CDR2 from the germline V gene are SGHTA and FQGNSA. The junction had 9 bases not matched to a gene; V was cut back by 5 bases and J by 2 bases. The CDR3 is 15 residues long.

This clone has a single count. For the CDR3, the DNA is TGTGCCAGCTCCCCGGGACAGGGGATCACAGATACGCAGTATTTT. Translated, it gives CASSPGQGITDTQYF. The V and J genes are TRBV5-4 and TRBJ2-3; TRBD1 matches at 10 bases. V was pared by 7 bases and J by 2 bases, with 7 bases of the junction left unmatched. The CDR3 totals 15 residues. Germline V gives CDR1 SGHNT, CDR2 YYREEE (reference sequence).

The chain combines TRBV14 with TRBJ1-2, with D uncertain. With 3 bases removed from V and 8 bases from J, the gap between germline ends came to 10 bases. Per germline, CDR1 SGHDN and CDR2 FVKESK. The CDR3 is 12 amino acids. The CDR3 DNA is TGTGCCAGCAGCCAGTCATCCGGGGGCTACACCTTC. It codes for CASSQSSGGYTF.

The CDR3 loop reads CASSGVQGASYEQYF. DNA for the CDR3: TGTGCCAGCTCAGGGGTTCAGGGGGCATCCTACGAGCAGTACTTC. This chain connects TRBV18 to TRBJ2-7; 8 nucleotides agree with TRBD1. J lost 1 base, V lost 5 bases, and 7 bases had no gene match. CDR1 is KGHSH, CDR2 LQKENI, per germline. CDR3 length equals 15 residues.

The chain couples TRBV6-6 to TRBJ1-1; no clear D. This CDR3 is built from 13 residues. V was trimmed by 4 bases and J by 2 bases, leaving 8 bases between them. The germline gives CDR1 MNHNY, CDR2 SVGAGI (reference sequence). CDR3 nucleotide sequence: TGTGCCAGCAGTTCCAACCAAAACACTGAAGCTTTCTTT. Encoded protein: CASSSNQNTEAFF.

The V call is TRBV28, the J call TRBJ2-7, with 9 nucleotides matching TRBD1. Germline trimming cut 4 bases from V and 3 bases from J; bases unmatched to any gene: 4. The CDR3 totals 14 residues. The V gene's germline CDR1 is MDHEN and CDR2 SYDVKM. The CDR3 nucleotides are TGTGCCAGCAGTTCGACAGGGGGTGTCTACGAGCAGTACTTC. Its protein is CASSSTGGVYEQYF.

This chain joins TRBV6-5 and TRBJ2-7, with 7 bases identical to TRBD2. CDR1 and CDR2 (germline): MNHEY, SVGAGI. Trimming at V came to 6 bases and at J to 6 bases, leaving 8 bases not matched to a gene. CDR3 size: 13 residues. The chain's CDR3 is CASSRGGGGEQYF. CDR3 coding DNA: TGTGCCAGCAGCCGTGGGGGGGGTGGCGAGCAGTACTTC.

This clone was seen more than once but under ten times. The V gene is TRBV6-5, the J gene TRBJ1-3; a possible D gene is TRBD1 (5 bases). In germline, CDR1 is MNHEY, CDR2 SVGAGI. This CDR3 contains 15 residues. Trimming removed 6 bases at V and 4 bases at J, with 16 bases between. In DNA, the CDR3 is TGTGCCAGCAGCGACGGGGGGGTTTGGGGAAACACCATATATTTT. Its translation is CASSDGGVWGNTIYF.

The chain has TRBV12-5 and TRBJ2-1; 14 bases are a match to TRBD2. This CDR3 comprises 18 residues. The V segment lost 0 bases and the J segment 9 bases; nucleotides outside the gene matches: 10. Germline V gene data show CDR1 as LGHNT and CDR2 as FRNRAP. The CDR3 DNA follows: TGTGCTAGTGGTTTGGTACTGGGACTAGCGGGAGTGTCGGGTGAGCAGTTCTTC. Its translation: CASGLVLGLAGVSGEQFF.